These 27 T cell receptor beta chains share one sample of origin, sequenced in a study of blood T cell repertoires in COVID-19 (dated by TCRdb to the early 2020s). The library came from the immunoSEQ multiplex PCR assay. TCRdb took over this immuneACCESS table, retaining in-frame rearrangements with V and J assigned. Such tables are incomplete; in checked studies, under half of the missing clones stem from an unresolved V gene, and the remainder is unexplained. This sample holds almost 500,000 clones; about 85% were observed only once. The top ten hold 8.3% of the sample. The sequencing sample was made of PBMCs or T cells enriched from blood (not recorded which). The receptor set was obtained from a woman aged 60-70 years who had recovered from COVID-19.

CDR3 in DNA: TGTGCCAGCAGCGTAGCGAGGGATCAGAGCCCCTACGAGCAGTACTTC. Residues: CASSVARDQSPYEQYF. V usage is TRBV9 and J usage is TRBJ2-7; the D gene is possibly TRBD2 (5 bases). Trimming shortened V by 0 bases and J by 2 bases, and 15 bases separated the two germline ends. Germline CDR1 is SGDLS and CDR2 is YYNGEE. This CDR3 region has 16 residues.

This chain links TRBV29-1 with TRBJ1-1; unclear D gene. The V gene lost 5 bases and the J gene lost 0 bases, with 7 bases spanning the gap. Germline loops: CDR1 SQVTM, CDR2 ANQGSEA. CDR3 length equals 12 residues. The CDR3 here is CSVSTVNTEAFF. The CDR3 DNA follows: TGCAGCGTTTCCACAGTGAACACTGAAGCTTTCTTT. Complete variable domain (other parts from reference TRBV29-1 and TRBJ1-1): SAVISQKPSRDICQRGTSLTIQCQVDSQVTMMFWYRQQPGQSLTLIATANQGSEATYESGFVIDKFPISRPNLTFSTLTVSNMSPEDSSIYLCSVSTVNTEAFFGQGTRLTVV.

CDR3 nucleotide sequence: TGCGCCAGCAGCTTCGGGCGGGGGATTACCTACAATGAGCAGTTCTTC. Amino acid sequence: CASSFGRGITYNEQFF. The V gene is TRBV5-1, the J gene TRBJ2-1; 7 nucleotides agree with TRBD2. Per germline, CDR1 SGHRS and CDR2 YFSETQ. The CDR3 is 16 residues long. V shed 2 bases, J shed 2 bases, and the junction held 7 bases outside the gene matches.

In regard to this clone: Relative to the germline gene, one junction end is altered; a read error may explain this. The rearrangement joins TRBV3-1 (or the pseudogene TRBV3-2) to TRBJ1-2, with D hard to call. The CDR3 loop spans 11 amino acids. Germline CDR1 is LGHDT and CDR2 is YNNKEL (reference sequence). The CDR3 region is CASSQEMRLHF. CDR3 in DNA: TGTGCCAGCAGCCAAGAAATGAGACTTCACTTC.

The chain recombines TRBV11-2 with TRBJ2-2; tentative D call: TRBD2 (5 bases). From germline, CDR1 is SGHAT and CDR2 FQNNGV. V was shortened by 8 bases and J by 6 bases, with 10 bases between the two germline ends. The CDR3 runs 12 residues. CDR3 coding DNA: TGTGCCAGCCAGGCGGGCCCCGGGGAGCTGTTTTTT. It is translated as CASQAGPGELFF.

The chain combines TRBV7-2 with TRBJ2-1; 11 bases line up with TRBD2. Per germline, CDR1 SGHTA and CDR2 FQGNSA. The CDR3 runs to 18 residues. With V trimmed by 1 base and J by 4 bases, 9 bases remained unmatched. The CDR3 nucleotides read TGTGCCAGCAGCTTAGTAGGCGCTAGCGGGGGGTTATACAATGAGCAGTTCTTC. Translated: CASSLVGASGGLYNEQFF.

The V and J genes are TRBV5-1 and TRBJ1-6; 8 bases align to TRBD1. This CDR3 is built from 14 residues. Germline CDR1 SGHRS, CDR2 YFSETQ. V lost 3 bases and J lost 7; bases outside the gene matches: 3. CDR3 in amino acids: CASSWGQANSPLHF. CDR3 DNA: TGCGCCAGCAGCTGGGGACAGGCAAATTCACCCCTCCACTTT.

The table lists this clone with a few counts. This chain connects TRBV5-6 to TRBJ1-1; 11 bases agree with TRBD1. The CDR3 has 15 residues. V dropped 4 bases and J dropped 3; count of bases not matched to a gene: 5. Germline CDR1 SGHDT, CDR2 YYEEEE. The CDR3 DNA reads as TGTGCCAGCAGCCACAGGGGACAGGGGGACACTGAAGCTTTCTTT. This gives the protein CASSHRGQGDTEAFF. Filled out from reference TRBV5-6 and TRBJ1-1, the complete variable domain reads DAGVTQSPTHLIKTRGQQVTLRCSPKSGHDTVSWYQQALGQGPQFIFQYYEEEERQRGNFPDRFSGHQFPNYSSELNVNALLLGDSALYLCASSHRGQGDTEAFFGQGTRLTVV.

The J gene is TRBJ1-2, the V gene TRBV7-9, with 9 bases aligning to TRBD1. This CDR3 is 14 amino acids long. V was pared by 3 bases and J by 8 bases, with 7 bases of the junction left unmatched. Looked up from germline, CDR1 is SEHNR and CDR2 is FQNEAQ (reference sequence). CDR3 loop: CASSFDRGVDGYTF. Written as DNA, the CDR3 is TGTGCCAGCAGCTTCGACAGGGGGGTTGACGGCTACACCTTC.

The rearrangement uses TRBV6-4 and TRBJ2-2; TRBD2 matches at 9 bases. The junction had 3 bases not matched to a gene; V was cut back by 8 bases and J by 2 bases. The germline V gene has CDR1 MRHNA and CDR2 SNTAGT. This CDR3 region has 14 residues. The CDR3 loop reads CASQRGVNTGELFF. The CDR3 nucleotides read TGTGCCAGCCAGCGGGGGGTCAACACCGGGGAGCTGTTTTTT.

The chain has TRBV4-2 and TRBJ2-5; 13 bases align to TRBD2. V lost 2 bases, J lost 6 bases, and 6 bases stayed unmatched. The V gene's germline CDR1 is LGHNA and CDR2 YNFKEQ. The CDR3 has 16 amino acids. For the CDR3, the DNA is TGTGCCAGCAGCCAAACGACTAGCGGGGGGAAAAAGACCCAGTACTTC. Translated: CASSQTTSGGKKTQYF.

About this clone itself: The sample carries other DNA sequences with the same CDR3. V is TRBV27 and J is TRBJ1-2; weak D call: TRBD1 (5 bases). The CDR3 runs 14 residues. Germline CDR1 is MNHEY and CDR2 is SMNVEV (reference sequence). V was shortened by 0 bases and J by 8 bases, with 13 bases between the two germline ends. CDR3 coding DNA: TGTGCCAGCAGTTTATCCGGGGGGTCCTACGGCTACACCTTC. As protein: CASSLSGGSYGYTF.

This clone was seen just once. This chain links TRBV6-5 with TRBJ2-3; 12 positions match TRBD2. This CDR3 has 14 residues. Germline V gene lookup returns CDR1 MNHEY and CDR2 SVGAGI. The ends lost 6 bases at V and 5 bases at J; junction bases unmatched: 3. CDR3 DNA: TGTGCCAGCAGGTGGACTAGCGGGGAAGATACGCAGTATTTT. Amino acids: CASRWTSGEDTQYF.

The chain is built from TRBV20-1 and TRBJ1-2; D is perhaps TRBD1 (6 bases). Germline V CDR1 and CDR2: DFQATT, SNEGSKA (reference sequence). The CDR3 has 11 residues. V dropped 7 bases and J dropped 2 bases, with 8 bases sitting between them. In DNA, the CDR3 is TGCAGTGAGGGGGAAAACTATGGCTACACCTTC. Its translation: CSEGENYGYTF.

The rearrangement uses TRBV3-1 (or the pseudogene TRBV3-2) and TRBJ1-1; D call uncertain. V was shortened by 0 bases and J by 0 bases, with 5 bases between the two germline ends. Germline V gives CDR1 LGHDT, CDR2 YNNKEL (reference sequence). CDR3 length: 14 amino acids. Here the CDR3 DNA reads TGTGCCAGCAGCCAAGAGGGCGTGAACACTGAAGCTTTCTTT. It codes for CASSQEGVNTEAFF.

The chain joins TRBV12-5 to TRBJ1-5; D might be TRBD1 (6 bases). Germline V gives CDR1 LGHNT, CDR2 FRNRAP. Between the trimmed V and J ends, which lost 0 bases and 4 bases, there was a span of 10 bases. CDR3 length: 15 residues. The CDR3 DNA is TGTGCTAGTGGTTTGGTACGGCAGGGGAATCAGCCCCAGCATTTT. Its protein product is CASGLVRQGNQPQHF.

The gene calls are TRBV7-2 and TRBJ2-1; D may be TRBD2 (6 bases). The CDR3 spans 17 residues. V was pared by 7 bases and J by 0 bases, with 19 bases between. CDR1 is SGHTA and CDR2 is FQGNSA in the germline V gene. CDR3 sequence: CASTQLGLRDSYNEQFF. The CDR3 region has the DNA TGTGCCAGCACTCAATTGGGACTCCGGGACTCCTACAATGAGCAGTTCTTC.

The V call is TRBV19, the J call TRBJ2-6; TRBD1 is a possible D gene (5 bases). This CDR3 is 14 amino acids long. V gave up 7 bases and J gave up 2 bases, with 9 bases separating them. CDR1 LNHDA and CDR2 SQIVND come from the germline V gene (reference sequence). The CDR3 sequence: CASTGSAGANVLTF. In DNA form, the CDR3 reads TGTGCCAGTACAGGGTCTGCTGGGGCCAACGTCCTGACTTTC. The full variable domain, with the rest looked up from reference TRBV19 and TRBJ2-6, is DGGITQSPKYLFRKEGQNVTLSCEQNLNHDAMYWYRQDPGQGLRLIYYSQIVNDFQKGDIAEGYSVSREKKESFPLTVTSAQKNPTAFYLCASTGSAGANVLTFGAGSRLTVL.

The gene calls are TRBV6-5 and TRBJ2-7, with 8 bases matching TRBD1. This CDR3 comprises 15 residues. Germline V gene data show CDR1 as MNHEY and CDR2 as SVGAGI. V trimming: 7 bases; J trimming: 5 bases; junction bases outside the gene matches: 13. The CDR3 sequence: CASKSSRTGFNEQYV. CDR3 coding DNA: TGTGCCAGCAAGTCGTCTCGGACAGGGTTCAACGAGCAGTACGTC.

The chain uses TRBV25-1 and TRBJ1-2; D is unresolved. The V gene's germline CDR1 is MGHDK and CDR2 SYGVNS. The V gene lost 5 bases and the J gene lost 2 bases, with 9 bases spanning the gap. The CDR3 is made up of 13 amino acids. CDR3 protein: CASSRGINYGYTF. CDR3 nucleotide sequence: TGTGCCAGCAGTAGAGGAATCAACTATGGCTACACCTTC.

CDR3 sequence (DNA): TGTGCCAGTAGTGACCCCAGGGGAATGGACACTGAAGCTTTCTTT. Amino acid sequence: CASSDPRGMDTEAFF. The genes are TRBV19 and TRBJ1-1, with D maybe TRBD1 (6 bases). The CDR3 is 15 residues long. The germline V and J ends were trimmed by 5 bases and 3 bases, with 16 bases remaining between them. In germline, CDR1 is LNHDA, CDR2 SQIVND (reference sequence).

This clone was seen a handful of times. This rearrangement joins TRBV7-7 to TRBJ2-1, with D perhaps being TRBD1 or TRBD2 (5 bases each). The germline V gene has CDR1 SSHAT and CDR2 FNYEAQ (reference sequence). The CDR3 is 13 amino acids. Here the CDR3 reads CASAQGSYNEQFF. CDR3 bases: TGTGCTAGCGCCCAGGGCTCCTACAATGAGCAGTTCTTC.

This rearrangement joins TRBV27 to TRBJ2-6, with a weak D call TRBD1 (6 bases). The CDR3 contains 18 residues. Between the trimmed V and J ends, which lost 4 bases and 4 bases, there was a span of 20 bases. From germline, CDR1 is MNHEY and CDR2 SMNVEV (reference sequence). The CDR3 loop reads CASSSPSGAVYGANVLTF. Written as DNA, the CDR3 is TGTGCCAGCAGTTCCCCGTCAGGGGCCGTCTACGGGGCCAACGTCCTGACTTTC.

The gene calls are TRBV6-2 or TRBV6-3 and TRBJ2-3; 16 nucleotides line up with TRBD2. V lost 4 bases, J lost 12 bases, and 7 bases stayed unmatched. The V gene's germline CDR1 is MNHEY and CDR2 SVGEGT. The CDR3 contains 15 residues. The CDR3 bases are TGTGCCAGCAGTTTACGAGGGACTAGCGGGGGGGGCCAGTATTTT. The encoded protein is CASSLRGTSGGGQYF.

The J gene is TRBJ1-3, the V gene TRBV6-1, with D hard to call. V was cut by 2 bases and J by 3 bases, with 8 bases left in between. The CDR3 is 14 residues long. Germline V gene sequence: CDR1 MNHNS, CDR2 SASEGT. Written as DNA, the CDR3 is TGTGCCAGCAGTGAACGGGGTTTTGGAAACACCATATATTTT. Residues: CASSERGFGNTIYF.

The chain links TRBV9 to TRBJ1-2; D is perhaps TRBD1 (6 bases). The ends were cut back, 4 bases at V and 1 base at J, with 14 bases in the middle. This CDR3 is built from 15 residues. Per germline, CDR1 SGDLS and CDR2 YYNGEE. The CDR3 reads CASSLGQSSNYGYTF. CDR3 bases: TGTGCCAGCAGCCTAGGACAGTCAAGTAACTATGGCTACACCTTC.

The gene calls are TRBV19 and TRBJ1-1; 10 bases match TRBD1. Germline CDR1 LNHDA, CDR2 SQIVND (reference sequence). The V gene end was trimmed by 5 bases and the J gene end by 1 base; junction bases not matched to a gene: 10. CDR3 length: 17 residues. The CDR3 reads CASSVSDRGIRNTEAFF. The CDR3 coding sequence is TGTGCCAGTAGTGTCTCGGACAGGGGGATCCGGAACACTGAAGCTTTCTTT.